The present entry profiles one T cell receptor (beta chain) with its context. For a library built for alpha chains, this beta chain is a stray read; little rests on its size. The data were taken from a study of spatial heterogeneity in lung cancer. For the study at large: Fewer alpha-chain than beta-chain sequences were consistently detected.

TCRdb called the 5' RACE reads again in MiXCR, with one record for every CDR3 protein. The table lists about 1,000 distinct CDR3 sequences, about 28% of them singletons, with 15% to 20% in the top ten. Indicated time point: sample taken at primary tumor resection. Unsorted whole RNA from tumor, nontumor lung or frozen PBMC underwent sequencing. Samples were donated by 72 untreated early-stage non-small cell lung cancer patients. The material was PBMCs, obtained at surgery. The TCR was taken from a female donor with early-stage non-small cell lung cancer.

CDR3 nucleotides: TGTGCCAGCAGTCGCCGGGGGCCATTGACCGGGGAGCTGTTTTTT. Translating it yields CASSRRGPLTGELFF. The genes are TRBV27 and TRBJ2-2, with D tentatively TRBD1 or TRBD2 (6 bases each). V lost 5 bases and J 5 bases, leaving 15 bases between the germline ends. Germline V gene sequence: CDR1 MNHEY, CDR2 SMNVEV (reference sequence). The CDR3 totals 15 residues.